One sample yielded the 28 T cell receptor beta chains listed below, sequenced in a study of T cell changes during pregnancy in multiple sclerosis. Here immunoSEQ multiplex PCR was the method, and the copy in TCRdb shows in-frame clones only, minus some. The sample gives 30,000 to 40,000 clones, about 95% of which show up once; 0.39% is in the top ten. The sample in question was CD4+ T cells from peripheral blood mononuclear cells, obtained in the second trimester of pregnancy. These receptors were taken from a female donor with multiple sclerosis, enrolled in a pregnancy study.

The chain combines TRBV18 with TRBJ2-7; possible D gene TRBD1, 6 bases. V was trimmed by 3 bases and J by 0 bases, leaving 18 bases between them. This CDR3 has 17 amino acids. From germline, CDR1 is KGHSH and CDR2 LQKENI. The CDR3 DNA follows: TGTGCCAGCTCACCGATCAGGGTAGAAGGGGGCTCCTACGAGCAGTACTTC. Encoded protein: CASSPIRVEGGSYEQYF.

This CDR3 is CASSRGNYEQYF. In DNA, the CDR3 is TGTGCCAGCAGTAGGGGTAACTACGAGCAGTACTTC. V gene TRBV28 combines with J gene TRBJ2-7, with a possible D match to TRBD1 (5 bases). V lost 5 bases and J lost 3, with 8 bases in between. Germline V gene lookup returns CDR1 MDHEN and CDR2 SYDVKM. There are 12 residues in the CDR3.

The V call is TRBV6-5, the J call TRBJ2-5; D is possibly TRBD2 (7 bases). The CDR3 extends over 14 amino acids. V lost 6 bases and J 3 bases, leaving 14 bases between the germline ends. Germline CDR1 is MNHEY and CDR2 is SVGAGI. The CDR3 sequence: CASREGGAEETQYF. The CDR3 DNA reads TGTGCCAGCAGGGAAGGGGGGGCGGAAGAGACCCAGTACTTC.

V is TRBV7-9 and J is TRBJ2-7; the match to TRBD1 covers 11 bases. With 5 bases clipped from V and 4 bases from J, the junction kept 4 bases outside the gene matches. The V gene's germline CDR1 is SEHNR and CDR2 FQNEAQ (reference sequence). The CDR3 is made up of 14 amino acids. The CDR3 sequence is CASSQDRGRYEQYF. The CDR3 nucleotides are TGTGCCAGCAGCCAGGACAGGGGGCGGTACGAGCAGTACTTC.

This clone was observed a single time. J is TRBJ2-5 and V is TRBV11-3, with TRBD1 matching 7 bases. V dropped 2 bases and J dropped 1; count of bases not matched to a gene: 4. CDR3 size: 15 residues. Germline V CDR1 and CDR2: SGHNT, YENEEA. CDR3 sequence: CASSLLGGGQETQYF. DNA for the CDR3: TGTGCCAGCAGCTTATTAGGGGGCGGCCAAGAGACCCAGTACTTC.

The V call is TRBV11-2, the J call TRBJ1-1; no clear D. The V gene's germline CDR1 is SGHAT and CDR2 FQNNGV. CDR3 size: 11 residues. The V end lost 3 bases, the J end lost 6 bases, and 5 bases lay between the germline ends. CDR3: CASSFRAEAFF. CDR3 bases: TGTGCCAGCAGCTTCCGGGCTGAAGCTTTCTTT.

This chain uses TRBV11-3 with TRBJ1-5; 10 nucleotides align to TRBD1. CDR3 size: 14 residues. Per germline, CDR1 SGHNT and CDR2 YENEEA. Trimming at V came to 5 bases and at J to 6 bases, leaving 4 bases not matched to a gene. For the CDR3, the DNA is TGTGCCAGCAGCCGACAGGGGGCCAGTCAGCCCCAGCATTTT. This translates into CASSRQGASQPQHF.

The rearrangement links TRBV18 to TRBJ2-7, with 9 bases matching TRBD2. The CDR3 covers 13 residues. Germline CDR1 reads KGHSH; CDR2 reads LQKENI. J lost 9 bases, V lost 2 bases, and 5 bases had no gene match. CDR3 DNA sequence: TGTGCCAGCTCACCAGTAGCGGGGGACTCGCAGTACTTC. As protein: CASSPVAGDSQYF.

The J gene is TRBJ1-2, the V gene TRBV7-9, with D possibly being TRBD1 (6 bases). Germline V gene lookup returns CDR1 SEHNR and CDR2 FQNEAQ (reference sequence). The germline V and J ends were trimmed by 5 bases and 1 base, with 17 bases remaining between them. This CDR3 contains 16 residues. The CDR3 protein is CASSQRDTDINYGYTF. The CDR3 DNA sequence: TGTGCCAGCAGCCAGCGGGACACCGATATTAACTATGGCTACACCTTC. Variable domain in full (rest from reference TRBV7-9 and TRBJ1-2): DTGVSQNPRHKITKRGQNVTFRCDPISEHNRLYWYRQTLGQGPEFLTYFQNEAQLEKSRLLSDRFSAERPKGSFSTLEIQRTEQGDSAMYLCASSQRDTDINYGYTFGSGTRLTVV.

About this clone itself: The junction departs from the called germline gene at one end, perhaps through a read error. V usage is TRBV29-1 and J usage is TRBJ2-1; the D gene is possibly TRBD2 (6 bases). From germline, CDR1 is SQVTM and CDR2 ANQGSEA. This CDR3 has 14 residues. CDR3: CSVEGWRGYNEQFF. In DNA, the CDR3 is TGCAGCGTCGAAGGGTGGAGGGGCTACAATGAGCAGTTCTTC.

This clone was picked up a small number of times. The rearrangement joins TRBV5-1 to TRBJ1-3, with 8 positions matching TRBD1. In germline, CDR1 is SGHRS, CDR2 YFSETQ. The CDR3 consists of 14 residues. V lost 4 bases and J lost 4; bases outside the gene matches: 4. CDR3 in amino acids: CASSVGQGGNTIYF. The DNA of the CDR3 is TGCGCCAGCAGCGTAGGACAGGGCGGAAACACCATATATTTT.

The chain uses TRBV18 and TRBJ2-3; TRBD1 matches at 8 bases. This CDR3 contains 15 residues. Trimming at V came to 5 bases and at J to 5 bases, leaving 9 bases not matched to a gene. CDR1 and CDR2 from the germline V gene are KGHSH and LQKENI. CDR3 residues: CASSRTGKTLDTQYF. Written as DNA, the CDR3 is TGTGCCAGCTCAAGGACAGGGAAAACCCTAGATACGCAGTATTTT.

The J gene is TRBJ1-5, the V gene TRBV7-6, with 8 bases matching TRBD1. V lost 2 bases and J lost 9; bases outside the gene matches: 18. Looked up from germline, CDR1 is SGHVS and CDR2 is FNYEAQ. This CDR3 is built from 18 residues. The chain's CDR3 is CASSLSPMDRDLIRPQHF. CDR3 DNA: TGTGCCAGCAGCTTATCCCCCATGGACAGGGACTTGATCAGGCCCCAGCATTTT. The full variable domain, completed using reference TRBV7-6 and TRBJ1-5, is GAGVSQSPRYKVTKRGQDVALRCDPISGHVSLYWYRQALGQGPEFLTYFNYEAQQDKSGLPNDRFSAERPEGSISTLTIQRTEQRDSAMYRCASSLSPMDRDLIRPQHFGDGTRLSIL.

The chain is built from TRBV5-5 and TRBJ2-2, with TRBD1 as a possible D gene (5 bases). The CDR3 consists of 15 residues. The germline gives CDR1 SGHKS, CDR2 YYEKEE (reference sequence). V was cut by 4 bases and J by 4 bases, with 14 bases left in between. The CDR3 protein is CASSQNPGPTGELFF. DNA for the CDR3: TGTGCCAGCAGCCAGAATCCAGGGCCCACCGGGGAGCTGTTTTTT.

V is TRBV5-1 and J is TRBJ2-5; 8 nucleotides agree with TRBD1. Per germline, CDR1 SGHRS and CDR2 YFSETQ. The V gene end was trimmed by 4 bases and the J gene end by 5 bases; junction bases not matched to a gene: 16. The CDR3 has 17 residues. The CDR3 nucleotides read TGCGCCAGCAGCGGGTGGACAGGGAATATCCCTGAGGAGACCCAGTACTTC. Protein product: CASSGWTGNIPEETQYF.

This clone appeared a few times. The chain employs TRBV9 and TRBJ1-2; D is uncertain. Germline CDR1 reads SGDLS; CDR2 reads YYNGEE. This CDR3 contains 16 residues. The V end lost 3 bases, the J end lost 0 bases, and 15 bases lay between the germline ends. The CDR3 region has the DNA TGTGCCAGCAGCGCAGGAGGCAGCTCTACTAACTATGGCTACACCTTC. Residues: CASSAGGSSTNYGYTF.

J is TRBJ2-3 and V is TRBV6-6; D is unclear. This CDR3 is 11 amino acids long. The germline V and J ends were trimmed by 9 bases and 6 bases, with 10 bases remaining between them. The germline CDR1 and CDR2 sequences are MNHNY and SVGAGI (reference sequence). The CDR3 nucleotides are TGTGCCAGTTCCCCCTTCGATACGCAGTATTTT. This translates into CASSPFDTQYF.

The gene calls are TRBV18 and TRBJ1-1; D gene ambiguous. The germline CDR1 and CDR2 sequences are KGHSH and LQKENI. This CDR3 contains 14 residues. The germline V and J ends were trimmed by 6 bases and 1 base, with 12 bases remaining between them. For the CDR3, the DNA is TGTGCCAGCTCGCCCACCGGTGGGAACACTGAAGCTTTCTTT. It translates to CASSPTGGNTEAFF.

The chain joins TRBV7-2 to TRBJ2-3, with no clear D. Germline V gives CDR1 SGHTA, CDR2 FQGNSA. The CDR3 runs to 15 residues. V was clipped by 1 base and J by 1 base, with 9 bases between them. CDR3 in DNA: TGTGCCAGCAGCTTAGATAATGTCGGCACAGATACGCAGTATTTT. Translated, it gives CASSLDNVGTDTQYF.

This clone appeared a single time. The chain couples TRBV7-9 to TRBJ1-2; possibly TRBD1 for D (5 bases). In germline, CDR1 is SEHNR, CDR2 FQNEAQ (reference sequence). The CDR3 is 13 residues long. Trimming stripped 4 bases from V and 8 bases from J, with 14 bases between. CDR3 residues: CASSSGGVGGYTF. The CDR3 DNA sequence: TGTGCCAGCAGCTCTGGAGGGGTGGGGGGCTACACCTTC.

CDR3 in amino acids: CASSFDGTPNQPQHF. CDR3 nucleotide sequence: TGTGCCAGCAGCTTTGACGGGACACCCAATCAGCCCCAGCATTTT. This chain links TRBV7-2 with TRBJ1-5; tentatively, D is TRBD1 (6 bases). This CDR3 contains 15 residues. Germline loops: CDR1 SGHTA, CDR2 FQGNSA. V dropped 3 bases and J dropped 3 bases, with 12 bases sitting between them.

The CDR3 DNA is TGTGCCAGCAGCTCTCCCGACAGGGTGGAGACCCAGTACTTC. Encoded protein: CASSSPDRVETQYF. V and J are TRBV5-4 and TRBJ2-5, with 7 bases lining up with TRBD1. From germline, CDR1 is SGHNT and CDR2 YYREEE (reference sequence). V was clipped by 3 bases and J by 5 bases; unmatched bases: 7. The CDR3 loop spans 14 amino acids.

The chain uses TRBV5-1 and TRBJ2-3; D may be TRBD1 (5 bases). Trimming took off 2 bases at V and 2 bases at J, with 9 bases between the two ends. This CDR3 is built from 14 residues. CDR1 is SGHRS, CDR2 YFSETQ, per germline. Written as DNA, the CDR3 is TGCGCCAGCAGCTTAGGGGATATCACAGATACGCAGTATTTT. Translating gives CASSLGDITDTQYF. Full variable domain (rest looked up from reference TRBV5-1 and TRBJ2-3): KAGVTQTPRYLIKTRGQQVTLSCSPISGHRSVSWYQQTPGQGLQFLFEYFSETQRNKGNFPGRFSGRQFSNSRSEMNVSTLELGDSALYLCASSLGDITDTQYFGPGTRLTVL.

The chain couples TRBV7-9 to TRBJ1-3; TRBD1 agrees at 7 bases. The junction had 4 bases not matched to a gene; V was cut back by 8 bases and J by 0 bases. The CDR3 contains 14 residues. Germline V gene sequence: CDR1 SEHNR, CDR2 FQNEAQ (reference sequence). CDR3 residues: CASPGDSSGNTIYF. DNA for the CDR3: TGTGCCAGCCCCGGGGACAGCTCTGGAAACACCATATATTTT.

This rearrangement joins TRBV19 to TRBJ2-3; 11 bases map to TRBD1. Germline V lookup: CDR1 LNHDA, CDR2 SQIVND (reference sequence). V gave up 3 bases and J gave up 3 bases; unmatched junction bases: 5. There are 16 residues in the CDR3. The CDR3 nucleotides read TGTGCCAGTAGTATGGGACAGGGGGGGCCAACAGATACGCAGTATTTT. It yields the protein CASSMGQGGPTDTQYF.

This chain uses TRBV23-1 with TRBJ1-1, with D perhaps TRBD1 (6 bases). TRBV23-1 falls under the ORF class, with uncertain function. The V end was cut by 6 bases, the J end by 0 bases, with 29 bases between. CDR3 length: 20 residues. CDR3: CASSPRGQPFKAGMNTEAFF. CDR3 coding DNA: TGCGCCAGCAGCCCTAGAGGACAGCCCTTTAAAGCGGGAATGAACACTGAAGCTTTCTTT.

The CDR3 reads CASSPTAGPYEQYF. The CDR3 DNA reads TGTGCCAGCAGTCCTACGGCGGGGCCCTACGAGCAGTACTTC. The chain employs TRBV6-5 and TRBJ2-7; weak D call: TRBD2 (6 bases). CDR1 is MNHEY, CDR2 SVGAGI, per germline. Trimming removed 5 bases at V and 2 bases at J, with 13 bases between. There are 14 residues in the CDR3.

The chain links TRBV30 to TRBJ2-3; TRBD2 agrees at 12 bases. CDR1 is GTSNPN and CDR2 is SVGIG in the germline V gene (reference sequence). V gave up 0 bases and J gave up 0 bases; unmatched junction bases: 7. The CDR3 has 18 residues. CDR3 residues: CAWSVRLAGGLSTDTQYF. DNA of the CDR3: TGTGCCTGGAGTGTACGGCTAGCGGGAGGGCTTAGCACAGATACGCAGTATTTT.